These 11 T cell receptor beta chains were sequenced from one sample in a study of blood T cell repertoires in COVID-19 (dated by TCRdb to between 2020 and 2021). The receptor library was made with the immunoSEQ multiplex PCR assay. What TCRdb holds here is the immuneACCESS table cut down to in-frame rearrangements. Part of the clones is not present; checked against another copy, under half of the missing clones reflect an unresolved V gene, and the others are unexplained. The table for this sample lists 70,000 to 95,000 clones; over 80% of them were counted only once. The ten most abundant clones make up about 5.9% of the sample. Sequenced: peripheral blood. The receptors come from a woman aged 55-70 years with active COVID-19.

The chain joins TRBV9 to TRBJ2-3, with D tentatively TRBD2 (5 bases). The CDR3 runs 15 residues. The V end was cut by 4 bases, the J end by 1 base, with 13 bases between. In germline, CDR1 is SGDLS, CDR2 YYNGEE. In DNA, the CDR3 is TGTGCCAGCAGCCCCCCGGGGAGCCGCACAGATACGCAGTATTTT. Its protein product is CASSPPGSRTDTQYF.

This clone was found once. The chain couples TRBV4-1 to TRBJ2-1, with D maybe TRBD2 (5 bases). The germline V and J ends were trimmed by 0 bases and 9 bases, with 12 bases remaining between them. CDR3 size: 14 residues. The germline CDR1 and CDR2 sequences are MGHRA and YSYEKL. In DNA form, the CDR3 reads TGCGCCAGCAGCCAAGATGAGGGATTAGGTGAGCAGTTCTTC. Its protein product is CASSQDEGLGEQFF.

The rearrangement links TRBV10-1 to TRBJ2-3; D unclear. Germline CDR1 WNHNN, CDR2 SYGVQD (reference sequence). V gave up 5 bases and J gave up 3 bases, with 12 bases separating them. The length of the CDR3 is 14 residues. In nucleotides, the CDR3 is TGCGCCAGCAGTAGTACAGCTCAAACAGATACGCAGTATTTT. Encoded protein: CASSSTAQTDTQYF.

This clone was detected once. This rearrangement joins TRBV28 to TRBJ1-1, with 7 bases that match TRBD1. The CDR3 covers 15 residues. V was clipped by 3 bases and J by 4 bases; unmatched bases: 8. CDR1 is MDHEN, CDR2 SYDVKM, per germline. The CDR3 protein is CASSLIGTEITEAFF. The CDR3, as DNA: TGTGCCAGCAGTTTGATAGGGACAGAAATCACTGAAGCTTTCTTT. Filled out from reference TRBV28 and TRBJ1-1, the complete variable domain reads DVKVTQSSRYLVKRTGEKVFLECVQDMDHENMFWYRQDPGLGLRLIYFSYDVKMKEKGDIPEGYSVSREKKERFSLILESASTNQTSMYLCASSLIGTEITEAFFGQGTRLTVV.

Only a few counts were recorded for this clone. This chain links TRBV7-3 with TRBJ2-7; weak D call: TRBD1 (6 bases). The V gene lost 4 bases and the J gene lost 5 bases, with 15 bases spanning the gap. The germline gives CDR1 SGHTA, CDR2 FQGTGA. The CDR3 totals 14 residues. Here the CDR3 reads CASSSGTPPDEQYF. The CDR3 DNA is TGTGCCAGCAGCTCAGGGACACCTCCTGACGAGCAGTACTTC.

This chain uses TRBV7-8 with TRBJ2-2; perhaps TRBD1 as D (6 bases). The germline V gene encodes CDR1 SGHVS and CDR2 FQNEAQ. With 5 bases removed from V and 7 bases from J, the gap between germline ends came to 17 bases. The CDR3 is made up of 15 amino acids. The CDR3 nucleotides read TGTGCCAGCAGCCCCCTGACAGGTATCGGCGGGGAGCTGTTTTTT. Its translation: CASSPLTGIGGELFF.

The rearrangement uses TRBV5-6 and TRBJ1-2, with 9 bases that match TRBD1. CDR3 length: 15 amino acids. V lost 3 bases to trimming and J lost 2 bases; unmatched junction nucleotides: 5. Germline V CDR1 and CDR2: SGHDT, YYEEEE. The CDR3 protein is CASSWGQGGNYGYTF. In nucleotides, the CDR3 is TGTGCCAGCAGCTGGGGACAGGGCGGCAACTATGGCTACACCTTC.

The chain recombines TRBV18 with TRBJ2-3, with 7 bases that match TRBD1. V dropped 7 bases and J dropped 0; count of bases not matched to a gene: 1. The CDR3 sequence is 13 residues long. The V gene's germline CDR1 is KGHSH and CDR2 LQKENI. The DNA for the CDR3 is TGTGCCAGCTTGACAGGGAGCACAGATACGCAGTATTTT. Translating gives CASLTGSTDTQYF.

The rearrangement uses TRBV6-2 or TRBV6-3 and TRBJ1-1, with 12 nucleotides matching TRBD1. Trimming cost V 6 bases and J 5 bases; bases outside gene matches: 4. This CDR3 comprises 14 residues. Germline-derived CDR1 and CDR2 are MNHEY and SVGEGT. CDR3 coding DNA: TGTGCCAGCAGCCCGGGACAGGGGGCGACTGAAGCTTTCTTT. Its translation is CASSPGQGATEAFF.

The chain combines TRBV7-9 with TRBJ2-1, with 9 nucleotides matching TRBD1. J lost 6 bases, V lost 6 bases, and 6 bases had no gene match. The CDR3 length is 14 residues. Looked up from germline, CDR1 is SEHNR and CDR2 is FQNEAQ (reference sequence). The CDR3 sequence is CASRGTGISNEQFF. The CDR3 DNA reads TGTGCCAGCAGGGGGACAGGGATTTCCAATGAGCAGTTCTTC.

The V gene is TRBV5-1, the J gene TRBJ1-3; the match to TRBD1 covers 7 bases. The CDR3 consists of 15 residues. Germline trimming cut 2 bases from V and 4 bases from J; bases unmatched to any gene: 6. The germline V gene has CDR1 SGHRS and CDR2 YFSETQ. The CDR3 DNA follows: TGCGCCAGCAGCTTATGGACAGGAGAGGGAAACACCATATATTTT. This encodes CASSLWTGEGNTIYF.